The T cell receptor (beta chain) described here comes from a study of T cells in Graves' hyperthyroidism and ophthalmopathy. V lost 1 base and J lost 0; bases outside the gene matches: 7. The CDR3 consists of 17 residues. Germline CDR1 reads KGHSH; CDR2 reads LQKENI. Amplification of TCR beta CDR3 regions used RNA as the template. Primed by the HTBI set, a first-round RT-PCR was run on the TCR CDR3. TCRdb fed the multiplex PCR reads into MiXCR, producing one record per CDR3 protein. The data contain roughly 740,000 distinct CDR3 sequences, around 17% of them singletons. On the basis of clinical symptoms, serum thyroxine and TRAb, thyroid ultrasound and orbital computed tomography, diagnoses were made. The authors took PBMCs from roughly 9.3 ml fresh peripheral blood.

The V call is TRBV18, the J call TRBJ2-7, with 9 bases that match TRBD1. The specimen sequenced was blood. The receptor comes from a man younger than 35 with Graves' hyperthyroidism. CDR3: CASSPRQGQGGSYEQYF. The CDR3 nucleotides read TGTGCCAGCTCACCACGTCAGGGACAGGGCGGCTCCTACGAGCAGTACTTC.